This T cell receptor beta chain was recovered during a study of shared clonotypes between healthy human individuals. There are 14 residues in the CDR3. The germline V gene encodes CDR1 MDHEN and CDR2 SYDVKM. V lost 10 bases to trimming and J lost 2 bases, with 16 bases between them. Profiling relied on immunoSEQ multiplex PCR, and the TCRdb table lists in-frame clones only, not all of them. The sample has about 2 million clones, 85% to 95% seen once. The genes are TRBV28 and TRBJ2-3; D might be TRBD2 (7 bases). This receptor was obtained from a man younger than 30 in good health. Sequenced: naive CD4+ T cells sorted from blood. Sample subset: CD45RA+ positively selected. The CDR3 sequence: CATTRGGDTDTQYF. In nucleotides, the CDR3 is TGTGCCACCACAAGGGGGGGCGACACAGATACGCAGTATTTT.